This T cell receptor (beta chain) was captured in a study of response to subunit inactivated influenza vaccine. TCRdb re-derived calls from the RT-PCR reads in MiXCR, one entry per CDR3 protein. The sample carries 500,000 to 700,000 distinct CDR3 sequences, less than 25% recorded once. This CDR3 contains 16 residues. Germline CDR1 and CDR2: SGHRS and YFSETQ. V lost 0 bases, J lost 1 base, and 4 bases stayed unmatched. This clonotype has only a few counts. These same records also appear under a second study, on T cells expressing NK-cell markers. That source reports: UMIs accompanied the 5'RACE template switching by which TCR beta cDNA was made. Eight donors were sequenced, seven testing HCMV-seropositive and one testing seronegative. The study did not resolve the HCMV specificity of expanded NKG2C+ T cell clones.

The source was CD4+ T cells sorted from PBMCs, collected 12 days after vaccination. This receptor was taken from a man aged 45-60 years who received an inactivated influenza vaccine. This chain joins TRBV5-1 and TRBJ2-1, with TRBD2 matching over 7 bases. Written as DNA, the CDR3 is TGCGCCAGCAGCTTGGGTCTAGCGGTTTCCTACAATGAGCAGTTCTTC. Encoded protein: CASSLGLAVSYNEQFF.